This TCR beta chain was identified during a study of blood T cell repertoires in COVID-19. Study context: Some COVID-19 samples were acute and others convalescent; all came from the United States, Italy and Spain. In each case, the material was cDNA or gDNA derived from T cells, B-cell-depleted T cells, or PBMCs.

As originally analysed: Nucleated cell number was recorded as an estimate derived from reference gene primer amplification. Data came from immunoSEQ multiplex PCR; TCRdb stores just in-frame clones and leaves some out. The V and J calls and clone size come from that table; D and trimming were worked out from the DNA. The table records tens of thousands of clones, 85% to 90% of them present only once. Looked up from germline, CDR1 is MNHEY and CDR2 is SVGAGI. Trimming removed 10 bases from V and 4 bases from J; junction bases left unmatched: 11. There are 15 residues in the CDR3. The sample holds one count of this clone.

The source material was peripheral blood. The chain uses TRBV6-5 and TRBJ1-1; TRBD1 agrees at 11 bases. The receptor's source is a woman between 55 and 75 years old with acute or convalescent COVID-19. CDR3 nucleotide sequence: TGTGCCATTGGCGGGACAGGGGGTAAGGTCACTGAAGCTTTCTTT. This codes for CAIGGTGGKVTEAFF.